This record covers a single TCR beta chain. The antigen is unknown. This sample was included in a study of cytomegalovirus exposure and HLA in healthy donors. Study-level information: From donors who were HLA-typed, an early data release held around 80 million unique TCRs. Regarding the study as a whole: CMV serostatus was the sole immune exposure data available. A few chains tied to CMV proved CMV antigen-specific in vitro. Previous analysis showed most TCR beta V segments were productive about 87% or about 30% of the time.

Unmatched junction bases numbered 3, after V lost 6 bases and J lost 4 bases. CDR3 length: 15 amino acids. The germline CDR1 and CDR2 sequences are SGHTA and FQGTGA. PCR employed 60 Vbeta and 13 Jbeta primers. TCRdb keeps only in-frame clones here, not all; method: immunoSEQ multiplex PCR. The sample carries about 120,000 clones, 50% to 65% recorded once. Sequenced: PBMCs. The J gene is TRBJ2-2, the V gene TRBV7-3; TRBD2 agrees at 12 bases. The TCR comes from a middle-aged man in good health and CMV-seropositive. CDR3 protein: CASRRLAGVTGELFF. CDR3 coding DNA: TGTGCCAGCAGACGACTAGCGGGGGTCACCGGGGAGCTGTTTTTT.